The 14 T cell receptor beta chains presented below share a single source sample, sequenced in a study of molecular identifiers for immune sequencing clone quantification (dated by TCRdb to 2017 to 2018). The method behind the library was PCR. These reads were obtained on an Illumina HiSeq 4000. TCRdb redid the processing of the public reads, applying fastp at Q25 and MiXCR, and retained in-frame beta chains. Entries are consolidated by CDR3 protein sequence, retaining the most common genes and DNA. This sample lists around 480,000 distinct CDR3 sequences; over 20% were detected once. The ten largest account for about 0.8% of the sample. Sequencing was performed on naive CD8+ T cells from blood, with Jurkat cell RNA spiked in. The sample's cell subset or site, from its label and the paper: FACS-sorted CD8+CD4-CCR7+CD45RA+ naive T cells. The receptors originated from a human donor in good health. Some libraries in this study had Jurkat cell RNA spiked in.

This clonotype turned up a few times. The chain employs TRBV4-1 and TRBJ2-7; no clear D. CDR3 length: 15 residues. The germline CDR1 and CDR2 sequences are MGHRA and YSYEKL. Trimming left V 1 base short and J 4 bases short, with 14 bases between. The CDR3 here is CASSQVSSLAYEQYF. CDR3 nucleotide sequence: TGCGCCAGCAGCCAAGTTAGTAGTCTGGCTTACGAGCAGTACTTC.

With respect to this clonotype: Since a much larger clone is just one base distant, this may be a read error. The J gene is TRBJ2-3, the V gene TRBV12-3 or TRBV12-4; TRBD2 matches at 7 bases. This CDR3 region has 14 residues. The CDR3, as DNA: TGTGCCGGCAGGCGAGCGGGAAGCACAGATACGCAGTATTTT. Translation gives CAGRRAGSTDTQYF.

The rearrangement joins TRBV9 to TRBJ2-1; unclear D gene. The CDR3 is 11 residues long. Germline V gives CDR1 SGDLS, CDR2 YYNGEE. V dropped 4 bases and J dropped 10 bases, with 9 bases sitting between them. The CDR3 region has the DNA TGTGCCAGCAGCTATGCGGAGGAGCAGTTCTTC. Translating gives CASSYAEEQFF.

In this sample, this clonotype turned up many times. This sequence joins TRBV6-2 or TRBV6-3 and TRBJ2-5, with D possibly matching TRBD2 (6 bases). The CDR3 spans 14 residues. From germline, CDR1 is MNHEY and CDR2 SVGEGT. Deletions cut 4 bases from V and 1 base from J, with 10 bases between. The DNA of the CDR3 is TGTGCCAGCAGTTTTAGCGGACTCCAAGAGACCCAGTACTTC. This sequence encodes CASSFSGLQETQYF.

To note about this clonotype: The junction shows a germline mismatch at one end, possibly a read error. The chain's CDR3 is CASSLDHTGTGEKPFF. In DNA form, the CDR3 reads TGTGCCAGCAGCTTAGATCACACAGGGACGGGTGAAAAACCGTTTTTT. This chain joins TRBV5-6 and TRBJ1-4; D is possibly TRBD1 (6 bases). The CDR3 spans 16 residues. Germline V CDR1 and CDR2: SGHDT, YYEEEE. The full variable domain, rest sourced from reference TRBV5-6 and TRBJ1-4, is DAGVTQSPTHLIKTRGQQVTLRCSPKSGHDTVSWYQQALGQGPQFIFQYYEEEERQRGNFPDRFSGHQFPNYSSELNVNALLLGDSALYLCASSLDHTGTGEKPFFGSGTQLSVL.

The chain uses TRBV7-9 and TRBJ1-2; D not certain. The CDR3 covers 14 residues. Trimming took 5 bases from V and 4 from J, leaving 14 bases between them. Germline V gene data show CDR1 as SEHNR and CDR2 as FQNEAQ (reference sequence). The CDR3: CASSPSIGVYGYTF. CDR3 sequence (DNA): TGTGCCAGCAGCCCGAGCATCGGAGTCTATGGCTACACCTTC.

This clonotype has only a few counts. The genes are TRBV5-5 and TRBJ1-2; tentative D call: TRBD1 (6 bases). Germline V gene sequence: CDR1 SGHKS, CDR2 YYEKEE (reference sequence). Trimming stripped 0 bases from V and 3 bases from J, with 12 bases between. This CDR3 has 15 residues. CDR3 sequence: CASSLGIGQYYGYTF. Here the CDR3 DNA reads TGTGCCAGCAGCTTGGGTATTGGACAGTACTATGGCTACACCTTC.

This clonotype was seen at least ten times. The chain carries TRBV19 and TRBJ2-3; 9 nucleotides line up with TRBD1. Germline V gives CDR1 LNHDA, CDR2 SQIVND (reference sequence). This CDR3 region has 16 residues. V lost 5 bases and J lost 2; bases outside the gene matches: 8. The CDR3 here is CASSPGTGYFTDTQYF. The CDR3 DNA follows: TGTGCCAGTAGTCCCGGGACAGGGTATTTCACAGATACGCAGTATTTT.

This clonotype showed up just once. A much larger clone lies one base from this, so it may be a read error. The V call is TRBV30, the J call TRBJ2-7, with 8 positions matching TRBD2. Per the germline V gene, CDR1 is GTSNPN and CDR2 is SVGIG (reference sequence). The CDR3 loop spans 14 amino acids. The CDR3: CAWSVTGGPYEQHF. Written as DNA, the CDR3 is TGTGCCTGGAGTGTAACGGGAGGGCCCTACGAGCAGCACTTC.

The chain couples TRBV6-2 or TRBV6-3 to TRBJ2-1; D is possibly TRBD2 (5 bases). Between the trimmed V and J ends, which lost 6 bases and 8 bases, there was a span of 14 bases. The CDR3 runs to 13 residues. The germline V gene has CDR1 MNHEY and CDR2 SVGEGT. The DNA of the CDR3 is TGTGCCAGCAGCCACCCAACTAGAGATGAGCAGTTCTTC. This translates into CASSHPTRDEQFF.

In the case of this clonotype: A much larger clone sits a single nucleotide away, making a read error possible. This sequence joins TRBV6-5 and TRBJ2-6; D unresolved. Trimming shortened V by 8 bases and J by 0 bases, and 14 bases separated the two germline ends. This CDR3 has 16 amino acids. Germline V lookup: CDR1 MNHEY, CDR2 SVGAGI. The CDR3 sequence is CASQMAVSSGANVLTF. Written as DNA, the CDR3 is TGTGCCAGCCAGATGGCAGTGAGCTCTGGGGCCAACGTCCTGACTTTC.

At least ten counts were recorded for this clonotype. CDR3 sequence (DNA): TGTGCCAGCAGTCCGACAAGTACTAACTATGGCTACACCTTC. As protein: CASSPTSTNYGYTF. This chain uses TRBV27 with TRBJ1-2; the D is unclear. CDR1 and CDR2 (germline): MNHEY, SMNVEV (reference sequence). This CDR3 has 14 residues. Trimming cost V 5 bases and J 0 bases, with 10 bases left between them.

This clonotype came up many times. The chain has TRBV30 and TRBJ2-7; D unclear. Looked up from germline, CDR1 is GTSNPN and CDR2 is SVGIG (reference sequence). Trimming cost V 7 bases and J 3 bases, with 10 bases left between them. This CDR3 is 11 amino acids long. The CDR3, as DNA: TGTGCCTCAGGACCGATCTACGAGCAGTACTTC. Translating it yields CASGPIYEQYF.

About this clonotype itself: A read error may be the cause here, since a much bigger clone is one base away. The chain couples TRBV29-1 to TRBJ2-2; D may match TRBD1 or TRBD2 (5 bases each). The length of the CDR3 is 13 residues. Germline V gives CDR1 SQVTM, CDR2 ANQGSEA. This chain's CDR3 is CSVILEDTGERFF. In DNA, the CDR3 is TGCAGCGTCATCCTGGAGGACACCGGGGAGCGGTTTTTT.